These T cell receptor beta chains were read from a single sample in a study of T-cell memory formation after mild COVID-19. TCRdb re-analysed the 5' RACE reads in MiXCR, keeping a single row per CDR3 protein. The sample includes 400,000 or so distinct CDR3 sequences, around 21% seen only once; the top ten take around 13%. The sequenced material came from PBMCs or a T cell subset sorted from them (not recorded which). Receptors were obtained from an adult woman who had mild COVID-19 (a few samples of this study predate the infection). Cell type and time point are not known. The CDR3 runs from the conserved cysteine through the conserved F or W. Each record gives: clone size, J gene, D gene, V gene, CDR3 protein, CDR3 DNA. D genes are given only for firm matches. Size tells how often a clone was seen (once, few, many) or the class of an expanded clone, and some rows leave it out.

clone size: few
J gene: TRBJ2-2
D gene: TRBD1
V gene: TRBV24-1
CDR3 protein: CATSDPRDRGYTGELFF
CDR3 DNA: TGTGCCACCAGTGATCCCCGGGACAGGGGGTACACCGGGGAGCTGTTTTTT

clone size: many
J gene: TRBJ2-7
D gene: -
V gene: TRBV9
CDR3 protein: CASSPGEPYEQYF
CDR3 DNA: TGTGCCAGCAGCCCCGGGGAGCCTTACGAGCAGTACTTC

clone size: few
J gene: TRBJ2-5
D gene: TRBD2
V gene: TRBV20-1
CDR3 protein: CSARVELAAQETQYF
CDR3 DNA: TGCAGTGCTAGAGTCGAGCTAGCGGCTCAAGAGACCCAGTACTTC

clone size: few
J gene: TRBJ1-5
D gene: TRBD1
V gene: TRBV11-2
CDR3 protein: CASGTGGNNQPQHF
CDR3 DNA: TGTGCCAGCGGGACAGGGGGTAACAATCAGCCCCAGCATTTT

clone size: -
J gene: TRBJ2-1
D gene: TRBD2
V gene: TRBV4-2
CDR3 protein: CASSQDPSGRRNEQVF
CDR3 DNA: TGTGCCAGCAGCCAAGATCCGAGCGGGAGGAGAAATGAGCAGGTCTTC

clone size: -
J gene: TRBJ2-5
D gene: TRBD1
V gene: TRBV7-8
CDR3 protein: CASTQGARETQYF
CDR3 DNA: TGTGCCAGCACCCAGGGGGCGCGGGAGACCCAGTACTTC

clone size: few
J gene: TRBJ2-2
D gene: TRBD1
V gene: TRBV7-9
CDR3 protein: CASSLGTGYPGELFF
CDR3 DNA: TGTGCCAGCAGCCTAGGGACAGGGTATCCCGGGGAGCTGTTTTTT

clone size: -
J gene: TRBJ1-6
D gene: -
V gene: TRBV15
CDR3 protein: CATSRDFGSSPLHF
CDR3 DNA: TGTGCCACCAGCAGAGATTTCGGGAGTTCACCCCTCCACTTT

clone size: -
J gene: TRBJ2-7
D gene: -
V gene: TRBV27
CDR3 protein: CATKDYAYEQYF
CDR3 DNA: TGTGCCACAAAGGACTATGCCTACGAGCAGTACTTC

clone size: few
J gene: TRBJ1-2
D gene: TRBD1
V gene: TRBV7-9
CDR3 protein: CASSFTGGAGRGYTF
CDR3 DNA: TGTGCCAGCAGCTTCACAGGGGGAGCTGGTCGTGGCTACACCTTC

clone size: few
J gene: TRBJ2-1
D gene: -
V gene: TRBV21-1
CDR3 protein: CASSTMRDTGIGEQFF
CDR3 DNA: TGTGCCAGCAGCACTATGCGGGACACAGGGATAGGGGAGCAGTTCTTC

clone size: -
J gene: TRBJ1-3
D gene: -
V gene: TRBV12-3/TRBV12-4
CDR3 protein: CASSRSNTIYF
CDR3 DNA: TGTGCCAGCAGCCGCTCGAACACCATATATTTT

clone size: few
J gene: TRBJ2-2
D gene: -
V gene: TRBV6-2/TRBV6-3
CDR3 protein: CASSSNRVTAGELFF
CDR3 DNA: TGTGCCAGCAGTAGCAACAGGGTAACGGCCGGGGAGCTGTTTTTT

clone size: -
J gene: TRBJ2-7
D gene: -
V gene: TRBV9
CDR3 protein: CASSAGLLAGMGEQYF
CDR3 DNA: TGTGCCAGCAGCGCGGGCCTACTTGCGGGTATGGGCGAGCAGTACTTC

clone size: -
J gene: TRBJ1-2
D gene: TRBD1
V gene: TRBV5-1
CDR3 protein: CASSVSPGTGFIDGYTF
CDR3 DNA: TGCGCCAGCAGCGTCAGCCCCGGGACAGGGTTTATAGATGGCTACACCTTC

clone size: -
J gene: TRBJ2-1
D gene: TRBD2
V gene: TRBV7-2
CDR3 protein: CASSLGRGGYNEQFF
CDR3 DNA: TGTGCCAGCAGCTTAGGGCGGGGGGGCTACAATGAGCAGTTCTTC

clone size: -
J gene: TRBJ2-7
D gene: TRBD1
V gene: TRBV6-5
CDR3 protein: CASSYEGQADHEQYF
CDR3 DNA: TGTGCCAGCAGTTACGAGGGACAGGCGGACCACGAGCAGTACTTC

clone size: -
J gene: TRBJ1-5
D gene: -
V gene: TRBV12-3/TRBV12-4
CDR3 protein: CASSLFQGQSNQPQHF
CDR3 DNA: TGTGCCAGCAGTTTATTTCAGGGGCAAAGTAATCAGCCCCAGCATTTT

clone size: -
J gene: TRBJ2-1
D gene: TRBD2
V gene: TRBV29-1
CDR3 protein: CSVLAGGYNEQFF
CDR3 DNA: TGCAGCGTACTAGCGGGAGGCTACAATGAGCAGTTCTTC

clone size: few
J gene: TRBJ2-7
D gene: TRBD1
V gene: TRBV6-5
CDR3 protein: CASSPGGRYEQYF
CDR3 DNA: TGTGCCAGCAGTCCAGGGGGCCGGTACGAGCAGTACTTC

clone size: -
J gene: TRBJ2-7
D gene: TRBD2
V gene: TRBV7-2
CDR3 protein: CASGGGLAGFTYEQYF
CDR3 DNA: TGTGCCAGCGGAGGGGGACTAGCGGGCTTTACCTACGAGCAGTACTTC

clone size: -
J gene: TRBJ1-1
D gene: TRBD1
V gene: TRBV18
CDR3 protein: CASSSDREVTEAFF
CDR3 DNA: TGTGCCAGCTCATCGGACAGGGAGGTCACTGAAGCTTTCTTT

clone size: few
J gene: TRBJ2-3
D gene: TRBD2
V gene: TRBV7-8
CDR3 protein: CASSPIRRGETDTQYF
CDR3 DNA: TGTGCCAGCAGCCCCATTCGGCGGGGGGAGACAGATACGCAGTATTTT

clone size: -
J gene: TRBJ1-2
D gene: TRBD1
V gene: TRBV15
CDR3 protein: CATSSYRGGYTF
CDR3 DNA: TGTGCCACCAGCAGCTACAGGGGTGGCTACACCTTC

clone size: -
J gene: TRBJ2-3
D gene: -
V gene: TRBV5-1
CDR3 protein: CASSLVPGPYNRSYF
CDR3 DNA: TGCGCCAGCAGCTTGGTTCCGGGTCCCTACAATCGCTCATATTTT

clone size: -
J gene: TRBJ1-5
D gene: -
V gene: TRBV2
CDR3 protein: CASRPAGQPQHF
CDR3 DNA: TGTGCCAGCAGGCCCGCCGGTCAGCCCCAGCATTTT

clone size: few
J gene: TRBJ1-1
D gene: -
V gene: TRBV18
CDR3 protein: CASSATQNTEAFF
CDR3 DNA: TGTGCCAGCTCGGCGACCCAGAACACTGAAGCTTTCTTT

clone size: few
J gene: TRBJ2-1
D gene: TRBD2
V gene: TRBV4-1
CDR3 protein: CASSPPSGRDKRYNEQFF
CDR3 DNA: TGCGCCAGCAGCCCACCTAGCGGGAGAGACAAACGGTACAATGAGCAGTTCTTC

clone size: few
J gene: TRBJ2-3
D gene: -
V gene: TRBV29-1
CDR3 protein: CSVEDLWDTQYF
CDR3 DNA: TGCAGCGTTGAAGATCTTTGGGATACGCAGTATTTT

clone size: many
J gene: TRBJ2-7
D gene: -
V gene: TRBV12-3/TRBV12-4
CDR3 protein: CASSSAGRYEQYF
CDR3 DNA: TGTGCCAGCAGTTCCGCCGGCCGTTACGAGCAGTACTTC

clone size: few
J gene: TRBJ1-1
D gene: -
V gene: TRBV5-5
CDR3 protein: CASSLVEGISGAFF
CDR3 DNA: TGTGCCAGCAGCTTGGTCGAGGGAATAAGTGGGGCTTTCTTT

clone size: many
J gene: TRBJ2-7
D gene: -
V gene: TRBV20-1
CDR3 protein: CSARGSLASYEQYF
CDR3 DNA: TGCAGTGCAAGAGGCTCGCTAGCCTCCTACGAGCAGTACTTC

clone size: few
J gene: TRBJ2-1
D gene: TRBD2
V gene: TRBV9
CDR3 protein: CASSAPYLAGKYNEQFF
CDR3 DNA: TGTGCCAGCAGCGCCCCTTATTTAGCGGGGAAGTACAATGAGCAGTTCTTC

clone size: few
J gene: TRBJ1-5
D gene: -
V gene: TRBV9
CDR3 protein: CASSVAPTVNQPQHF
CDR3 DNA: TGTGCCAGCAGCGTAGCCCCAACCGTGAATCAGCCCCAGCATTTT

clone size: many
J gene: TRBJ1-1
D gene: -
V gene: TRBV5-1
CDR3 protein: CASGQLNTEAFF
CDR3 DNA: TGCGCCAGCGGACAATTGAACACTGAAGCTTTCTTT

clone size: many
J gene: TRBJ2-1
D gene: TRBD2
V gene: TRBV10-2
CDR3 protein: CASSVGGGNNEQFF
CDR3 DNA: TGCGCCAGCAGTGTGGGCGGGGGAAACAATGAGCAGTTCTTC

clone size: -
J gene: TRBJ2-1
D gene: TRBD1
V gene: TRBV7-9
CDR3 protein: CASSFLSGGVYNEQFF
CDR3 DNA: TGTGCCAGCAGCTTTCTTTCAGGGGGAGTCTACAATGAGCAGTTCTTC

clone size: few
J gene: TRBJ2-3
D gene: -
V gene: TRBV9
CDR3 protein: CASSRGLNGADTQYF
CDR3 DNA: TGTGCCAGCAGCAGGGGACTGAACGGGGCGGATACGCAGTATTTT

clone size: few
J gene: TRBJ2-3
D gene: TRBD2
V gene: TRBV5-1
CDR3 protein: CASSLYLLAGNTDTQYF
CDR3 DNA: TGCGCCAGCAGCTTATACCTACTAGCGGGGAACACAGATACGCAGTATTTT

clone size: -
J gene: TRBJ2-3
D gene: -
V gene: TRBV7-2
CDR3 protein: CASSLAKSTDTQYF
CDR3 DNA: TGTGCCAGCAGCTTAGCAAAAAGCACAGATACGCAGTATTTT

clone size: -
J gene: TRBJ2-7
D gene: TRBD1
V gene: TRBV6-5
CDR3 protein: CASRLTGVNYEQYF
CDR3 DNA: TGTGCCAGCAGATTGACAGGGGTGAACTACGAGCAGTACTTC

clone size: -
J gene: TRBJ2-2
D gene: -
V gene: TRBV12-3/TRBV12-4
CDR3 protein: CASAGVANTGELFF
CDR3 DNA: TGTGCCAGCGCAGGCGTCGCGAACACCGGGGAGCTGTTTTTT

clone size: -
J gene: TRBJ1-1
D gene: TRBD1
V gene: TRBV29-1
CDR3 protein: CSVSPIRTGEAFF
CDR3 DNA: TGCAGCGTTTCCCCCATTCGGACAGGTGAAGCTTTCTTT

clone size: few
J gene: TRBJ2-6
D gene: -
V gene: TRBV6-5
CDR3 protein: CASRIDFSGANVLTF
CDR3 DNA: TGTGCCAGCAGGATAGACTTCTCTGGGGCCAACGTCCTGACTTTC

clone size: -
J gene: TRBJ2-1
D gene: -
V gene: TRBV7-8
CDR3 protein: CASGGRYNEQFF
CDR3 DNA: TGTGCCAGCGGGGGACGCTACAATGAGCAGTTCTTC

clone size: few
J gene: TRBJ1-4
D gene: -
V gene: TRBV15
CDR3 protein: CATSKSRERTNEKLFF
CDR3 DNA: TGTGCCACCAGCAAGAGTAGGGAGCGGACTAATGAAAAACTGTTTTTT

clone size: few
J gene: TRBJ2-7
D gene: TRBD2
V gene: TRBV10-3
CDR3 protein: CAIKTSGSNEQYF
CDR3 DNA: TGTGCCATCAAAACTAGCGGGAGTAACGAGCAGTACTTC

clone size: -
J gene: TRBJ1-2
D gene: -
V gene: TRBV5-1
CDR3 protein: CASSLGTRDNYGYTF
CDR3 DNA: TGCGCCAGCAGCTTGGGAACCCGGGACAACTATGGCTACACCTTC

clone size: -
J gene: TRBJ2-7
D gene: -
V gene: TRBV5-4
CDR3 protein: CASSPGQGGYYEQYF
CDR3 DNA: TGTGCCAGCAGCCCTGGACAGGGAGGGTACTACGAGCAGTACTTC

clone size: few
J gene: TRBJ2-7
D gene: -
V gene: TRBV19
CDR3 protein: CASSMAAYYEQYF
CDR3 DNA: TGTGCCAGTAGTATGGCAGCTTACTACGAGCAGTACTTC

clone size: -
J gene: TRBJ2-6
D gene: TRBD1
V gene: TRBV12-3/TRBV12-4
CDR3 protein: CASSRPQGQSYSGANVLTF
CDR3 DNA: TGTGCCAGCAGTCGGCCCCAGGGACAGAGTTACTCTGGGGCCAACGTCCTGACTTTC

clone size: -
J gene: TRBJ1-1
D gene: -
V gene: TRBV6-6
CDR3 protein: CASSFWTTEAFF
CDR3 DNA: TGTGCCAGCAGTTTCTGGACCACTGAAGCTTTCTTT

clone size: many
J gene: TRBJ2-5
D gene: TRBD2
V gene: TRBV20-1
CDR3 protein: CSARKPGGETQYF
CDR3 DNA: TGCAGTGCTAGAAAGCCGGGGGGAGAGACCCAGTACTTC

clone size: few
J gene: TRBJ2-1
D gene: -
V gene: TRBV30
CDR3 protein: CAWRDLNEQFF
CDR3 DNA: TGTGCCTGGAGGGATCTTAATGAGCAGTTCTTC

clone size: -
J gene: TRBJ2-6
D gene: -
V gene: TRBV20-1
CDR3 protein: CSARGGWGSGSGANVLTF
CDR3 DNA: TGCAGTGCTAGAGGAGGGTGGGGCAGCGGCTCTGGGGCCAACGTCCTGACTTTC

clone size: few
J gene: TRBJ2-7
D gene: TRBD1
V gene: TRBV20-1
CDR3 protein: CSASTGARPGSYEQYF
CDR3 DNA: TGCAGTGCCTCGACAGGGGCTCGGCCCGGCTCCTACGAGCAGTACTTC